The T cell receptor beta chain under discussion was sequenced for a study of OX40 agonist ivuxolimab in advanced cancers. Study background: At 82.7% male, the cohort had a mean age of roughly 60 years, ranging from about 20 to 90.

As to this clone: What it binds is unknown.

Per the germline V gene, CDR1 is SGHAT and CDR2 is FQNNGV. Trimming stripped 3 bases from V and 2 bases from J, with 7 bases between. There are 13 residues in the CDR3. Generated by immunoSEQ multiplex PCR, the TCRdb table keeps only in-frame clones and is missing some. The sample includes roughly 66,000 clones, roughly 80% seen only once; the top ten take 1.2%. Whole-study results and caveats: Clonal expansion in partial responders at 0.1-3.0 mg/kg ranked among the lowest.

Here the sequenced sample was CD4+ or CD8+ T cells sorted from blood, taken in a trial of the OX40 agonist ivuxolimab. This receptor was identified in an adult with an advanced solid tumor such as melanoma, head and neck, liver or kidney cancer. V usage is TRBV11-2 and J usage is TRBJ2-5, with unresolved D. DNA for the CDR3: TGTGCCAGCAGCTTCGGCAGACAAGAGACCCAGTACTTC. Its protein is CASSFGRQETQYF. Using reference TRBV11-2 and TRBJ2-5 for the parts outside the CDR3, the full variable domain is EAGVAQSPRYKIIEKRQSVAFWCNPISGHATLYWYQQILGQGPKLLIQFQNNGVVDDSQLPKDRFSAERLKGVDSTLKIQPAKLEDSAVYLCASSFGRQETQYFGPGTRLLVL.